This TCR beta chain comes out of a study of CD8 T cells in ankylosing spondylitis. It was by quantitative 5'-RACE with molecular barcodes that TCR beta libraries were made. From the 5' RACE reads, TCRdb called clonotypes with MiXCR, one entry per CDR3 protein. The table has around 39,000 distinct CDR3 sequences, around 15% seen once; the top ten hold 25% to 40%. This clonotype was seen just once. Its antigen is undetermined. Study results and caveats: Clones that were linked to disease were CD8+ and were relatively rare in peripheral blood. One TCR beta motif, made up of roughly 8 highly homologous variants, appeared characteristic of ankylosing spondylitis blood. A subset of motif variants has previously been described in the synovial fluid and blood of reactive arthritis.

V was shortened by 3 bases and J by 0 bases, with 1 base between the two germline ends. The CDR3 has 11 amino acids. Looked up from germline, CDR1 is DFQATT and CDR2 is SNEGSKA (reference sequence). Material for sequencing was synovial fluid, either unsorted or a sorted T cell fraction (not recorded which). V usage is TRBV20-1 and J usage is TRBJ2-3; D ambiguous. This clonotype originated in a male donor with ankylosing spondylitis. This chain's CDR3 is CSASSTDTQYF. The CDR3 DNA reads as TGCAGTGCTAGTAGCACAGATACGCAGTATTTT.